This T cell receptor (beta chain) was obtained from a study of Graves' ophthalmopathy and Graves' hyperthyroidism. Investigators amplified TCR beta CDR3 regions from RNA transcripts. RT-PCR with HTBI primers came first, then second-round multiplex PCR. TCRdb re-called the multiplex PCR reads with MiXCR, one entry per CDR3 protein. The data show about 700,000 distinct CDR3 sequences, with approximately 40% seen just once and 40% to 45% held by the top ten. The PBMC fraction was derived from around 9.4 ml of fresh peripheral blood. This clonotype has only a few counts. What it recognizes is unknown. The CDR3 spans 15 residues. The V and J ends lost 4 bases and 3 bases, in that order; junction bases with no gene match: 7. Germline CDR1 reads SGHTA; CDR2 reads FQGNSA. General observations from the study: Most expanded thyroid clonotypes above 0.001 frequency also appeared in blood.

The receptor's source is an adult man with Graves' ophthalmopathy. The sample comprised peripheral blood. This sequence joins TRBV7-2 and TRBJ2-5; TRBD1 aligns across 8 bases. The DNA of the CDR3 is TGTGCCAGCAGCTGGACAGGGTTGGAGAAAGAGACCCAGTACTTC. Translation: CASSWTGLEKETQYF. The entire variable domain, with the rest obtained from reference TRBV7-2 and TRBJ2-5, is as follows: GAGVSQSPSNKVTEKGKDVELRCDPISGHTALYWYRQSLGQGLEFLIYFQGNSAPDKSGLPSDRFSAERTGGSVSTLTIQRTQQEDSAVYLCASSWTGLEKETQYFGPGTRLLVL.